Listed here is a single TCR beta chain. This clonotype was picked up a small number of times. Its antigen is still unknown. Qualities for individual bases were not recorded, and no much larger clone is one base off. V loses 1 base, J loses 3 bases, and the germline ends lie 13 bases apart. From the cysteine up to the phenylalanine, the CDR3 has a length of 15 residues. The read is trimmed to its CDR3 DNA, 45 bases read in frame from base 1. Using 3' ligation of a UMI-containing oligonucleotide to TCR cDNA, the study laid out a robust and sensitive protocol to amplify, sequence and analyze TCRs. For whole blood analysis, approximately 2.5 ml of peripheral blood was collected from healthy adult volunteers into Tempus tubes, and RNA was extracted following the manufacturer's instructions. Total RNA, without cell sorting, was DNase treated with RQ1 DNase before reverse transcription, targeting roughly 1 to 1000 ng input. Libraries were prepared from skin biopsies and whole blood to test how robust the pipeline was in samples where T cells are a minority population.

Library preparation employed 5' RACE. Four rounds of PCR, run with the SP2 primer together with nested alpha and beta constant region primers, were used to amplify the ligated cDNA. For the blood and skin samples, reverse transcription of TCR RNA was done with SuperScript IV along with alpha and beta constant region primers. An oligonucleotide carrying the Illumina SP2 primer and a UMI was ligated to the 3' end of the cDNA by means of T4 RNA ligase 1. The 12-nucleotide UMI was composed of two random hexamers separated by an eight-base spacer, which was included to prevent hairpin formation. From the second PCR onward, the TCR alpha and beta chain libraries were handled separately, and dual indexing was used for multiplexing. After pooling, the indexed libraries were analyzed by capillary electrophoresis and sequenced on either an Illumina MiSeq or NextSeq. PhiX DNA at about 4.5-8% was spiked into libraries to increase base diversity and improve cluster recognition. On the authors' methods: UMIs were extracted from read 2 by Demultiplexor and combined with the TCR sequence from read 1, and reads were split according to sample indices. Decombinator identified V and J genes and V-J junctions, assigning each TCR a five-part identifier including V and J deletions. Collapsinator used UMIs to correct sequencing errors and PCR amplification heterogeneity, yielding UMI-based abundance per TCR. CDR3Translator converted identifiers to nucleotide sequence, translated to amino acids, and extracted CDR3 regions using terminal motifs. Error-corrected counts of alpha and beta TCRs from blood and skin were compared after being normalized to the amount of input RNA. TCRdb took the public reads, trimmed them with fastp at Q25, ran MiXCR for clone calling and kept in-frame beta chains. Every entry covers one CDR3 protein and lists the most common genes and DNA from its rows. The V and J calls reflect TCRdb's pipeline rather than the authors' work. In all, the sample holds roughly 62,000 distinct CDR3 sequences, and approximately 8.5% of those were seen once. The ten largest clones capture roughly 21% of the sample.

This record belongs to a study of naive and memory T cell subsets (dated by TCRdb to about 2017). About the investigation overall: In the figure summarizing the skin biopsy and whole blood samples, 10 or so blood donors, 7 tuberculin skin test biopsies and 3 saline control biopsies were reported. Usually PCR2 was run as a SYBR Green qPCR and stopped at a set threshold, although low-input samples could use end-point PCR (approximately 6 cycles) instead. The full study reports these points: The RNA-based method was acknowledged as potentially sensitive to TCR transcript changes with T cell activation and differentiation.

The chain links TRBV12-3 or TRBV12-4 with TRBJ2-7, with the identity of the D gene unclear. The source is a female donor in good health. CDR3 protein: CASSLVRATVYEQYF. The sequenced DNA is TGTGCCAGCAGTTTAGTCCGGGCCACGGTCTACGAGCAGTACTTC.